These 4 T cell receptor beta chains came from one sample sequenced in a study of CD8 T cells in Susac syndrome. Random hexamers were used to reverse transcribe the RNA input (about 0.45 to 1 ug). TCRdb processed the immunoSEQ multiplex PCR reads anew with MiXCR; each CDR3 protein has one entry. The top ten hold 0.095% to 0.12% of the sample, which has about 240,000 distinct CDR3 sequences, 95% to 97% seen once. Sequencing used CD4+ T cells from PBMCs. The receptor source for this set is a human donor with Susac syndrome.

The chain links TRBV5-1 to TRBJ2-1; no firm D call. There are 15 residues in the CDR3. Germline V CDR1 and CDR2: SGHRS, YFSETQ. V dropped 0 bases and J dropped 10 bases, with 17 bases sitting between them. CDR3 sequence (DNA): TGCGCCAGCAGCTTGGCCCCTGAACGGCCTCGGGAGCAGTTCTTC. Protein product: CASSLAPERPREQFF.

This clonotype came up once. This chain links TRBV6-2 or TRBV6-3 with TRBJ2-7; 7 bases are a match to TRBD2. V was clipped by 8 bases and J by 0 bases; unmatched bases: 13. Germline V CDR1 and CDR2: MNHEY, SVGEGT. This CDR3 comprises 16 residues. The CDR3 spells CASCRRLAETSYEQYF. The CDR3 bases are TGTGCCAGCTGCCGGAGGCTAGCGGAGACCTCCTACGAGCAGTACTTC.

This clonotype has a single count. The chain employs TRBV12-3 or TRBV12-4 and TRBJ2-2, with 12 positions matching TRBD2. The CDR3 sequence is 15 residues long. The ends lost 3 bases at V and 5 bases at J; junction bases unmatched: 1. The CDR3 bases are TGTGCCAGCAGTTTTGGGACTAGCGGGACCGGGGAGCTGTTTTTT. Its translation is CASSFGTSGTGELFF.

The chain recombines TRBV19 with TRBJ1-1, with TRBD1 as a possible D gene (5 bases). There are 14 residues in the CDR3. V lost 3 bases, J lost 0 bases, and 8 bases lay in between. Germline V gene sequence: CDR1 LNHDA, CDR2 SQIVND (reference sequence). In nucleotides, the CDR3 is TGTGCCAGTAGTATCCAGGGCCTGAACACTGAAGCTTTCTTT. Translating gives CASSIQGLNTEAFF. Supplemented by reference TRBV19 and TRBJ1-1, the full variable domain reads DGGITQSPKYLFRKEGQNVTLSCEQNLNHDAMYWYRQDPGQGLRLIYYSQIVNDFQKGDIAEGYSVSREKKESFPLTVTSAQKNPTAFYLCASSIQGLNTEAFFGQGTRLTVV.